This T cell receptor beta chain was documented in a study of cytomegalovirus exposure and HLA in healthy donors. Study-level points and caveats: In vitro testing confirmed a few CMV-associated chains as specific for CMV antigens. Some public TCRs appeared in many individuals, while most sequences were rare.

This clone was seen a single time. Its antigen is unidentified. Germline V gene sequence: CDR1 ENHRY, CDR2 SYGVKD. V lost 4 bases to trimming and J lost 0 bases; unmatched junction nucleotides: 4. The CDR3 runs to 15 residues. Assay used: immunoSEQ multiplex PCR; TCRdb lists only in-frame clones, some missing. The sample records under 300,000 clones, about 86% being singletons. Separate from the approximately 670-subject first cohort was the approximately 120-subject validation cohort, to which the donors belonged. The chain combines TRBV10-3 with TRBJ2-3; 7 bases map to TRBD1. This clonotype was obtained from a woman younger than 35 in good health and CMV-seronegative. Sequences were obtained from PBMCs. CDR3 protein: CAISGRQGSTDTQYF. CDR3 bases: TGTGCCATCAGTGGGAGACAGGGAAGCACAGATACGCAGTATTTT.